This T cell receptor (beta chain) was identified during a study of T-cell reconstitution after alpha-beta-depleted transplantation in children. Trimming took 8 bases from V and 0 from J, leaving 20 bases between them. The length of the CDR3 is 17 residues. Germline-derived CDR1 and CDR2 are MNHNS and SASEGT. Construction of the TCRbeta library involved unique molecular identifiers. One entry per CDR3 protein results from TCRdb running MiXCR on the PCR reads. Among about 230,000 distinct CDR3 sequences listed, more than 10% were seen once. In its sample, this clonotype was seen many times. The origin of this receptor is a human donor who donated a stem cell graft to a child with acute lymphoblastic leukemia. This specimen consisted of PBMCs from the stem cell graft donor, obtained from the stem cell graft. The chain has TRBV6-1 and TRBJ2-1; possible D gene TRBD2, 6 bases. The CDR3 DNA follows: TGTGCCAGCTTTGCGGGAATAGGATTGGGCTCCTACAATGAGCAGTTCTTC. Its translation: CASFAGIGLGSYNEQFF.